A selection of T cell receptor beta chains follows, all from one sample in a study of Ad26.COV2.S vaccination and SARS-CoV-2 variants. Sequencing used immunoSEQ multiplex PCR; TCRdb keeps in-frame clones, though not all of them. The table has approximately 350,000 clones, 83% seen once. The sample here was peripheral blood, taken in a trial of Ad26.COV2.S vaccine versus placebo. These receptor sequences come from a person between 18 and 59 years old who received the Ad26.COV2.S COVID-19 vaccine or a placebo. CDR3s include the opening cysteine and the closing phenylalanine or tryptophan. D genes are given only for firm matches. The listing skips clone size in some rows; elsewhere it reads once, few, many or a size class.

j_call: TRBJ1-2
clone_size: -
d_call: -
v_call: TRBV7-2
cdr3_aa: CASSLNSYVGYTF
cdr3_nt: TGTGCCAGCAGCTTAAACAGTTATGTAGGCTACACCTTC

j_call: TRBJ2-1
clone_size: -
d_call: -
v_call: TRBV14
cdr3_aa: CASSQRDEQFF
cdr3_nt: TGTGCCAGCAGCCAAAGGGACGAGCAGTTCTTC

j_call: TRBJ2-4
clone_size: -
d_call: TRBD1
v_call: TRBV7-3
cdr3_aa: CASSLQGALAKNIQYF
cdr3_nt: TGTGCCAGCAGCTTACAGGGGGCGCTAGCCAAAAACATTCAGTACTTC

j_call: TRBJ2-7
clone_size: few
d_call: -
v_call: TRBV4-2
cdr3_aa: CASSQHHEQYF
cdr3_nt: TGTGCCAGCAGCCAACACCACGAGCAGTACTTC

j_call: TRBJ2-1
clone_size: once
d_call: TRBD1
v_call: TRBV30
cdr3_aa: CAWSVGTGGHNEQFF
cdr3_nt: TGTGCCTGGAGTGTAGGGACAGGGGGTCATAATGAGCAGTTCTTC

j_call: TRBJ2-3
clone_size: -
d_call: TRBD2
v_call: TRBV9
cdr3_aa: CASSVASGRLTDTQYF
cdr3_nt: TGTGCCAGCAGCGTAGCCAGCGGGAGACTCACAGATACGCAGTATTTT

j_call: TRBJ2-7
clone_size: -
d_call: -
v_call: TRBV4-3
cdr3_aa: CASSQDRSPYEQYF
cdr3_nt: TGCGCCAGCAGCCAAGACAGGAGCCCTTACGAGCAGTACTTC

j_call: TRBJ1-4
clone_size: -
d_call: -
v_call: TRBV5-6
cdr3_aa: CASSLAGQPTNEKLFF
cdr3_nt: TGTGCCAGCAGCTTGGCCGGACAGCCAACTAATGAAAAACTGTTTTTT

j_call: TRBJ2-2
clone_size: -
d_call: TRBD1
v_call: TRBV4-2
cdr3_aa: CASSQDSDRVIGELFF
cdr3_nt: TGTGCCAGCAGCCAAGATTCGGACAGGGTGATCGGGGAGCTGTTTTTT

j_call: TRBJ1-1
clone_size: -
d_call: -
v_call: TRBV24-1
cdr3_aa: CATSAGLDRDEAFF
cdr3_nt: TGTGCCACCAGTGCGGGCCTGGACCGGGATGAAGCTTTCTTT

j_call: TRBJ2-1
clone_size: once
d_call: -
v_call: TRBV5-4
cdr3_aa: CASSLTGSNEQFF
cdr3_nt: TGTGCCAGCAGCCTCACGGGATCCAATGAGCAGTTCTTC

j_call: TRBJ2-7
clone_size: -
d_call: -
v_call: TRBV6-5
cdr3_aa: CASSATYEQYF
cdr3_nt: TGTGCCAGCAGCGCGACCTACGAGCAGTACTTC

j_call: TRBJ2-3
clone_size: -
d_call: TRBD2
v_call: TRBV5-1
cdr3_aa: CASSPRTSGGTDTQYF
cdr3_nt: TGCGCCAGCAGCCCCCGCACTAGCGGGGGCACAGATACGCAGTATTTT

j_call: TRBJ1-2
clone_size: -
d_call: TRBD1
v_call: TRBV6-2/TRBV6-3
cdr3_aa: CASSRPRQGIKTF
cdr3_nt: TGTGCCAGCAGTCGCCCGAGACAGGGGATCAAGACCTTC

j_call: TRBJ2-3
clone_size: -
d_call: TRBD1
v_call: TRBV28
cdr3_aa: CASSEAGTGLSRTQYF
cdr3_nt: TGTGCCAGCAGTGAAGCCGGGACAGGGCTTTCTCGGACGCAGTATTTT

j_call: TRBJ2-7
clone_size: -
d_call: TRBD2
v_call: TRBV6-5
cdr3_aa: CASYHTSGGPYEQYF
cdr3_nt: TGTGCCAGCTACCATACTAGCGGGGGCCCCTACGAGCAGTACTTC

j_call: TRBJ2-4
clone_size: -
d_call: -
v_call: TRBV7-8
cdr3_aa: CASSPLTARAKNIQYF
cdr3_nt: TGTGCCAGCAGCCCCCTGACAGCCAGAGCCAAAAACATTCAGTACTTC

j_call: TRBJ1-3
clone_size: -
d_call: -
v_call: TRBV5-8
cdr3_aa: CASRYRDEGFWRNTIYF
cdr3_nt: TGTGCCAGCAGATACCGGGACGAGGGGTTTTGGCGAAACACCATATATTTT

j_call: TRBJ2-7
clone_size: -
d_call: TRBD2
v_call: TRBV3-1/TRBV3-2
cdr3_aa: CASSPGTSGRRAEQYF
cdr3_nt: TGTGCCAGCAGCCCCGGGACTAGCGGGAGGAGGGCCGAGCAGTACTTC

j_call: TRBJ2-3
clone_size: -
d_call: -
v_call: TRBV21-1
cdr3_aa: CASSKVLRWITDTQYF
cdr3_nt: TGTGCCAGCAGCAAAGTCCTAAGGTGGATCACAGATACGCAGTATTTT

j_call: TRBJ1-5
clone_size: -
d_call: -
v_call: TRBV19
cdr3_aa: CASSDIGSQHF
cdr3_nt: TGTGCCAGTAGTGACATCGGGTCCCAGCATTTT

j_call: TRBJ2-1
clone_size: once
d_call: -
v_call: TRBV27
cdr3_aa: CASSLTGVNEQFF
cdr3_nt: TGTGCCAGCAGTTTAACGGGGGTAAATGAGCAGTTCTTC

j_call: TRBJ2-3
clone_size: -
d_call: -
v_call: TRBV7-9
cdr3_aa: CASSLDGYTDTQYF
cdr3_nt: TGTGCCAGCAGCTTAGATGGCTACACAGATACGCAGTATTTT

j_call: TRBJ1-2
clone_size: -
d_call: TRBD1
v_call: TRBV6-2/TRBV6-3
cdr3_aa: CASSLTGVYGYTF
cdr3_nt: TGTGCCAGCAGCCTCACAGGGGTTTATGGCTACACCTTC

j_call: TRBJ2-2
clone_size: -
d_call: -
v_call: TRBV5-6
cdr3_aa: CASSLGAVTGELFF
cdr3_nt: TGTGCCAGCAGCTTGGGGGCGGTCACCGGGGAGCTGTTTTTT

j_call: TRBJ1-4
clone_size: -
d_call: -
v_call: TRBV4-1
cdr3_aa: CASSQTGTGATNEKLFF
cdr3_nt: TGCGCCAGCAGCCAAACCGGGACGGGTGCAACTAATGAAAAACTGTTTTTT

j_call: TRBJ2-3
clone_size: -
d_call: TRBD2
v_call: TRBV4-2
cdr3_aa: CASTGTSTFTDTQYF
cdr3_nt: TGTGCCAGCACCGGGACTAGCACGTTCACAGATACGCAGTATTTT

j_call: TRBJ2-1
clone_size: -
d_call: -
v_call: TRBV9
cdr3_aa: CASSPHAGDVGSYNEQFF
cdr3_nt: TGTGCCAGCAGCCCACACGCTGGGGACGTGGGCTCCTACAATGAGCAGTTCTTC

j_call: TRBJ1-3
clone_size: -
d_call: TRBD1
v_call: TRBV6-1
cdr3_aa: CASSDGGTGGLAIYF
cdr3_nt: TGTGCCAGCAGTGACGGCGGGACAGGTGGTTTGGCCATATATTTT

j_call: TRBJ1-1
clone_size: once
d_call: -
v_call: TRBV12-3/TRBV12-4
cdr3_aa: CASSLMANEAFF
cdr3_nt: TGTGCCAGCAGTTTAATGGCCAATGAAGCTTTCTTT

j_call: TRBJ2-3
clone_size: -
d_call: -
v_call: TRBV7-9
cdr3_aa: CASSSQGRMDTQYF
cdr3_nt: TGTGCCAGCAGCTCTCAGGGCCGTATGGATACGCAGTATTTT